This T cell receptor (beta chain) was captured in a study of CD4+ T cells in melanoma. Study-level findings and limits: Neoantigen-specific CD4+ T cells in melanoma reportedly had diverse differentiation states. CD8+ T cell, macrophage and B cell function reportedly correlated with neoantigen-specific CD4+ T cells.

Profiled with immunoSEQ multiplex PCR; TCRdb holds only in-frame clones, not every one. The data show 52,000 or so clones, roughly three quarters seen once. Germline V gene sequence: CDR1 SEHNR, CDR2 FQNEAQ (reference sequence). This CDR3 has 13 residues. Between the trimmed V and J ends, which lost 8 bases and 10 bases, there was a span of 15 bases. This clone ranks as medium-sized (0.01 to 0.1%). Its target is not known. The receptor comes from a human donor with melanoma. Source material: tumor tissue. The rearrangement links TRBV7-9 to TRBJ1-6; D is ambiguous. CDR3 protein: CASRPGERSPLHF. The CDR3 bases are TGTGCCAGCCGACCCGGGGAACGGTCACCCCTCCACTTT. Based on the CDR3 plus reference TRBV7-9 and TRBJ1-6, the full variable domain is DTGVSQNPRHKITKRGQNVTFRCDPISEHNRLYWYRQTLGQGPEFLTYFQNEAQLEKSRLLSDRFSAERPKGSFSTLEIQRTEQGDSAMYLCASRPGERSPLHFGNGTRLTVT.